Below, 11 T cell receptor beta chains from the same sample are listed, as sequenced in a study of blood T cell repertoires in COVID-19. Generated by immunoSEQ multiplex PCR, the TCRdb table keeps only in-frame clones and is missing some. The data show tens of thousands of clones, 90% seen once. The sequencing input was peripheral blood. Every receptor here comes from a middle-aged man with acute or convalescent COVID-19.

J is TRBJ2-3 and V is TRBV2, with D possibly matching TRBD2 (5 bases). V was trimmed by 6 bases and J by 4 bases, leaving 14 bases between them. This CDR3 comprises 14 residues. Germline V gene sequence: CDR1 SNHLY, CDR2 FYNNEI. CDR3 in amino acids: CASSRVLGADTQYF. In DNA, the CDR3 is TGTGCCAGCAGCCGGGTCCTCGGGGCAGATACGCAGTATTTT.

This chain connects TRBV18 to TRBJ2-1; 11 bases are a match to TRBD1. There are 16 residues in the CDR3. Germline V gene lookup returns CDR1 KGHSH and CDR2 LQKENI. Losses at the gene ends were 3 bases for V and 9 bases for J; bases not matched to a gene: 10. The CDR3 DNA reads TGTGCCAGCTCACCCCGGGACAGGGGGTTTTCCGGTGAGCAGTTCTTC. Translation: CASSPRDRGFSGEQFF.

The chain carries TRBV19 and TRBJ1-2; TRBD1 agrees at 9 bases. Germline V gives CDR1 LNHDA, CDR2 SQIVND (reference sequence). The CDR3 spans 17 residues. J lost 4 bases, V lost 4 bases, and 13 bases had no gene match. The CDR3 here is CASSRPGTGSSAYGYTF. For the CDR3, the DNA is TGTGCCAGTAGTAGACCCGGGACAGGGAGCAGTGCCTATGGCTACACCTTC. Full variable domain (remainder filled in from reference TRBV19 and TRBJ1-2): DGGITQSPKYLFRKEGQNVTLSCEQNLNHDAMYWYRQDPGQGLRLIYYSQIVNDFQKGDIAEGYSVSREKKESFPLTVTSAQKNPTAFYLCASSRPGTGSSAYGYTFGSGTRLTVV.

This CDR3 reads CASSPPGLVETDTQYF. CDR3 DNA sequence: TGTGCCAGCTCACCACCCGGACTAGTCGAGACAGATACGCAGTATTTT. The chain employs TRBV18 and TRBJ2-3; 7 bases fit TRBD2. With 0 bases clipped from V and 3 bases from J, the junction kept 6 bases outside the gene matches. From germline, CDR1 is KGHSH and CDR2 LQKENI. The CDR3 is made up of 16 amino acids.

The chain combines TRBV7-9 with TRBJ1-6, with TRBD1 matching 8 bases. The length of the CDR3 is 13 residues. Germline CDR1 reads SEHNR; CDR2 reads FQNEAQ (reference sequence). Trimming removed 8 bases from V and 7 bases from J; junction bases left unmatched: 4. The CDR3 region has the DNA TGTGCCAGCGTCAGGACAGGGAATTCACCCCTCCACTTT. Translation gives CASVRTGNSPLHF.

The V and J genes are TRBV9 and TRBJ1-1, with a possible D match to TRBD1 (5 bases). Trimming pared 3 bases from V and 3 bases from J, leaving 9 bases between. The CDR3 runs to 13 residues. The V gene's germline CDR1 is SGDLS and CDR2 YYNGEE. This chain's CDR3 is CASSAQGYTEAFF. DNA of the CDR3: TGTGCCAGCAGCGCGCAGGGTTACACTGAAGCTTTCTTT.

This rearrangement joins TRBV6-5 to TRBJ2-3; D may be TRBD2 (6 bases). Germline V lookup: CDR1 MNHEY, CDR2 SVGAGI. CDR3 size: 11 residues. With 10 bases removed from V and 6 bases from J, the gap between germline ends came to 11 bases. This CDR3 reads CATQTRDTQYF. The CDR3 DNA follows: TGTGCCACCCAGACTAGGGATACGCAGTATTTT.

The V gene is TRBV27, the J gene TRBJ2-7, with a weak D call TRBD1 (5 bases). Trimming removed 2 bases from V and 0 bases from J, with 14 bases in between. Germline V CDR1 and CDR2: MNHEY, SMNVEV (reference sequence). The CDR3 extends over 16 amino acids. The CDR3 nucleotides read TGTGCCAGCAGTTTAGGGGCTCGACCGAACTCCTACGAGCAGTACTTC. It encodes CASSLGARPNSYEQYF.

The chain recombines TRBV9 with TRBJ1-6, with D possibly TRBD1 on 5 matching bases. The germline CDR1 and CDR2 sequences are SGDLS and YYNGEE. Trimming took 0 bases from V and 7 from J, leaving 14 bases between them. This CDR3 has 16 residues. The CDR3 coding sequence is TGTGCCAGCAGCGTAGAGGGACTTGACTGGAATTCACCCCTCCACTTT. Translated, it gives CASSVEGLDWNSPLHF.

In its sample, this clone was seen once. V is TRBV5-5 and J is TRBJ2-7; D is unresolved. V was trimmed by 4 bases and J by 0 bases, leaving 8 bases between them. Germline V gene sequence: CDR1 SGHKS, CDR2 YYEKEE (reference sequence). The length of the CDR3 is 13 residues. CDR3 sequence reads: CASSHADSYEQYF. CDR3 nucleotide sequence: TGTGCCAGCAGCCATGCAGACTCCTACGAGCAGTACTTC.

The chain couples TRBV6-5 to TRBJ2-1, with 7 bases matching TRBD1. The CDR3 totals 14 residues. Germline V gene lookup returns CDR1 MNHEY and CDR2 SVGAGI. With 7 bases clipped from V and 7 bases from J, the junction kept 10 bases outside the gene matches. CDR3 sequence reads: CASNHRGYRNEQFF. CDR3 bases: TGTGCCAGCAACCACAGGGGTTATCGTAATGAGCAGTTCTTC.